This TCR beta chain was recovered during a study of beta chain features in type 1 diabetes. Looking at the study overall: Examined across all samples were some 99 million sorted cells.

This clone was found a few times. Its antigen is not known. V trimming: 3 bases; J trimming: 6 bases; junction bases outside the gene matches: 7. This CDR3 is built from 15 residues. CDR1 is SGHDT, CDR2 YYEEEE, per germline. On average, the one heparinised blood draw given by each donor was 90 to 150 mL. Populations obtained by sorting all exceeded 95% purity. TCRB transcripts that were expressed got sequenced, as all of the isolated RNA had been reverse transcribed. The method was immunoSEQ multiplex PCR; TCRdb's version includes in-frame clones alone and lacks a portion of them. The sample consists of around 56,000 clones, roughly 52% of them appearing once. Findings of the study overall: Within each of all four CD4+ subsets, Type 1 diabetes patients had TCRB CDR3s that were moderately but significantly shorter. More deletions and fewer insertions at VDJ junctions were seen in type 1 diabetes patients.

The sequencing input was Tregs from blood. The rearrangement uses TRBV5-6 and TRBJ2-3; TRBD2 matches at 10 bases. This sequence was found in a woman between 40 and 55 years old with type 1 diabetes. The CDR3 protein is CASSSSGLAHDTQYF. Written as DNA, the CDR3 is TGTGCCAGCAGCTCCTCGGGACTAGCGCACGATACGCAGTATTTT.